Here is one T cell receptor (beta chain) with its context. The CDR3 consists of 14 residues. The V and J ends lost 2 bases and 4 bases respectively, with 11 bases between them. Germline V gives CDR1 MDHEN, CDR2 SYDVKM. Both 60 Vbeta primers and 13 Jbeta primers went into the PCR. Data came from immunoSEQ multiplex PCR; TCRdb stores just in-frame clones and leaves some out. The table lists roughly 98,000 clones, roughly three quarters of them singletons, with less than 10% in the top ten. These data are taken from a study of cytomegalovirus exposure and HLA in healthy donors. The chain employs TRBV28 and TRBJ1-2; a weak D match, TRBD1 (5 bases). This receptor was identified in a female donor in good health and CMV-seronegative. Sequenced material: PBMCs. Here the CDR3 DNA reads TGTGCCAGCAGTTTAGCGGGAACAGGCTATGGCTACACCTTC. Protein: CASSLAGTGYGYTF.